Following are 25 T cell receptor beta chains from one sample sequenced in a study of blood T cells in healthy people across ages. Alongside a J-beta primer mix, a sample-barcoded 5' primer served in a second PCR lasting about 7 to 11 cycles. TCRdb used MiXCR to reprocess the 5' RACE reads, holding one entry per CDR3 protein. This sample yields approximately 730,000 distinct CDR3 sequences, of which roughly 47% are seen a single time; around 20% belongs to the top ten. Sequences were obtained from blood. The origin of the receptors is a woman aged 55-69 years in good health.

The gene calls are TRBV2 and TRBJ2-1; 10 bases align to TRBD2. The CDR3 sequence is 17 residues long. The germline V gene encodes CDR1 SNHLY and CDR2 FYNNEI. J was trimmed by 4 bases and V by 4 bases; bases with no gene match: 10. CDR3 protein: CASSAALVAGGYNEQFF. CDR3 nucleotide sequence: TGTGCCAGCAGTGCGGCTCTCGTAGCGGGGGGATACAATGAGCAGTTCTTC.

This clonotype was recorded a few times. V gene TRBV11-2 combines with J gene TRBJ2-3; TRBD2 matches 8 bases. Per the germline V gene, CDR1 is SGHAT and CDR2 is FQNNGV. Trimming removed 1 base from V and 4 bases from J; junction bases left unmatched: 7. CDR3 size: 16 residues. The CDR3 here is CASSLVAAGVPDTQYF. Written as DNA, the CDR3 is TGTGCCAGCAGCTTAGTTGCAGCGGGAGTACCAGATACGCAGTATTTT.

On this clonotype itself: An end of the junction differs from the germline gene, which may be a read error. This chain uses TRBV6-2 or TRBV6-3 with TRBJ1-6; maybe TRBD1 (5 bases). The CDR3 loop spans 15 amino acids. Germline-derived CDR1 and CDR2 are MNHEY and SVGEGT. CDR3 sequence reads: CTSRGTETYNSPLHF. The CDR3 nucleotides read TGTACCAGCAGAGGGACGGAAACCTATAATTCACCCCTCCACTTT.

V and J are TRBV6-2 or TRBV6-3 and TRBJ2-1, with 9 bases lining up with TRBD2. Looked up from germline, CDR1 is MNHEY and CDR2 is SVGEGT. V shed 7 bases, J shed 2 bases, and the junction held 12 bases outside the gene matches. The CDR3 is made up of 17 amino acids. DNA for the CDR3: TGTGCCAGCATATCGGTAGCGGGGGCCGGGCCCTACAATGAGCAGTTCTTC. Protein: CASISVAGAGPYNEQFF.

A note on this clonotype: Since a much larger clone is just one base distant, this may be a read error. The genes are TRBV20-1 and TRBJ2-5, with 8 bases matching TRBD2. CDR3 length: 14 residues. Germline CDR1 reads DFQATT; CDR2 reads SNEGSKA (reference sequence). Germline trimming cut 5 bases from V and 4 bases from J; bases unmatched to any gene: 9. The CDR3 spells CSAPGALAGETQYF. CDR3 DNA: TGCAGTGCTCCCGGGGCGCTAGCGGGAGAGACCCAGTACTTC.

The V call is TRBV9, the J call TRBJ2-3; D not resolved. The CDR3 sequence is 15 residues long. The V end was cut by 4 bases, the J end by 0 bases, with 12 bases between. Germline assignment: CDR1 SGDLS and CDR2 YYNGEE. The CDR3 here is CASSTRTASTDTQYF. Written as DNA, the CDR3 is TGTGCCAGCAGCACCCGGACGGCTAGCACAGATACGCAGTATTTT. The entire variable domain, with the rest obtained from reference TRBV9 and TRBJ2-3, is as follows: DSGVTQTPKHLITATGQRVTLRCSPRSGDLSVYWYQQSLDQGLQFLIQYYNGEERAKGNILERFSAQQFPDLHSELNLSSLELGDSALYFCASSTRTASTDTQYFGPGTRLTVL.

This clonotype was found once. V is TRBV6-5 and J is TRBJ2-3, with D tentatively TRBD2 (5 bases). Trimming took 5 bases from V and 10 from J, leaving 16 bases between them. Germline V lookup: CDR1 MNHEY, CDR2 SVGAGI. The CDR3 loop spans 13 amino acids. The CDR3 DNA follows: TGTGCCAGCAGTAACCCTTCGGGGTCTCCGCAGTATTTT. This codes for CASSNPSGSPQYF.

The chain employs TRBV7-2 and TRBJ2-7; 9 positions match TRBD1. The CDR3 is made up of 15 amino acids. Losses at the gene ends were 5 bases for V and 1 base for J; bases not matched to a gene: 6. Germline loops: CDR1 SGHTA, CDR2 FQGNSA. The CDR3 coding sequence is TGTGCCAGCAGCACCGGGACAGGGCCTTCCTACGAGCAGTACTTC. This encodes CASSTGTGPSYEQYF.

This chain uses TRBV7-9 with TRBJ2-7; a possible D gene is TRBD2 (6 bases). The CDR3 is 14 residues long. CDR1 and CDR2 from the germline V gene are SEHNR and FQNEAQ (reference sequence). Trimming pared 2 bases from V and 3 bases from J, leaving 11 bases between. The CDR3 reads CASSLTGVDYEQYF. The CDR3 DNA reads TGTGCCAGCAGCTTAACGGGGGTAGACTACGAGCAGTACTTC.

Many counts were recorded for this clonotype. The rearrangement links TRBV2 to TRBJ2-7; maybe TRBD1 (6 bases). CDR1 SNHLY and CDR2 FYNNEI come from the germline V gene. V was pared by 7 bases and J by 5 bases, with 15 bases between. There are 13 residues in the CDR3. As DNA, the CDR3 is TGTGCCAGCACCCCCCCCAGGGGCCACGAGCAGTACTTC. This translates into CASTPPRGHEQYF.

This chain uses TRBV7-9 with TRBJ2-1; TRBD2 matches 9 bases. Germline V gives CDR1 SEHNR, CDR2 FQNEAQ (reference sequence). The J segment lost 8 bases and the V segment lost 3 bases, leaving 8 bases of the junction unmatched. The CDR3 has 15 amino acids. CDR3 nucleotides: TGTGCCAGCAGCTTGGGACTAGCCGGCCCGGATGAGCAGTTCTTC. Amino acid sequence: CASSLGLAGPDEQFF.

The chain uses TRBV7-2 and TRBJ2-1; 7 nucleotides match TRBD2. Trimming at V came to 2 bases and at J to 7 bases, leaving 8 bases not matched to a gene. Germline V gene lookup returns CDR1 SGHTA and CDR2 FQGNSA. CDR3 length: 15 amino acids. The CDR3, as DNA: TGTGCCAGCAGCTTAAGTATTCTCGGGGGGAATGAGCAGTTCTTC. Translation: CASSLSILGGNEQFF.

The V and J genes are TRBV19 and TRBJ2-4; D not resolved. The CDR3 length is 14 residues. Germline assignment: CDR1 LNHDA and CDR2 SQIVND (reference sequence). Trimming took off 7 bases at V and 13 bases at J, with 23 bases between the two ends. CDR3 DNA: TGTGCCAGTACTGAGGAAGGCACCTTGAAAAAGCAGTACTTC. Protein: CASTEEGTLKKQYF.

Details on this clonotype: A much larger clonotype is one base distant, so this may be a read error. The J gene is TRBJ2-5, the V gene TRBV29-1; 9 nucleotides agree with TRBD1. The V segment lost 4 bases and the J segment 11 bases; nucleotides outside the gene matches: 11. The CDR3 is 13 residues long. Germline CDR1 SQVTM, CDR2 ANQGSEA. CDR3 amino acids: CSVGGTGRNEQYF. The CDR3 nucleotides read TGCAGCGTTGGGGGGACAGGGAGGAATGAGCAGTACTTC.

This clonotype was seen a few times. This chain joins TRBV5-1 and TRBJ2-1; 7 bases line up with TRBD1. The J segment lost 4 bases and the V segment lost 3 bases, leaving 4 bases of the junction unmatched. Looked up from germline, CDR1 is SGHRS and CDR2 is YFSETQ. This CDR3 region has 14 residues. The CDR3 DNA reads TGCGCCAGCAGCTCCAGGGGGTGGTACAATGAGCAGTTCTTC. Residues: CASSSRGWYNEQFF.

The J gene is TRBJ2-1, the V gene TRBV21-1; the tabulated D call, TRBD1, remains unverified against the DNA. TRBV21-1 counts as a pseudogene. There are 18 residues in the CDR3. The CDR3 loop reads CASSRDRARSQGNNEQFF. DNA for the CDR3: TGTGCCAGCAGCCGGGACAGGGCTCGTAGTCAAGGGAACAATGAGCAGTTCTTC.

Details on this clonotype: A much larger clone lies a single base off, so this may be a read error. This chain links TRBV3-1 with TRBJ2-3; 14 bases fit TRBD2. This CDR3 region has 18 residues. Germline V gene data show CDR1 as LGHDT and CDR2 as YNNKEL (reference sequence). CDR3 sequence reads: CACSQPGPRTSGRSTQYF. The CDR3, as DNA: TGTGCCTGCAGCCAGCCAGGCCCTAGGACTAGCGGGAGGAGTACGCAGTATTTT.

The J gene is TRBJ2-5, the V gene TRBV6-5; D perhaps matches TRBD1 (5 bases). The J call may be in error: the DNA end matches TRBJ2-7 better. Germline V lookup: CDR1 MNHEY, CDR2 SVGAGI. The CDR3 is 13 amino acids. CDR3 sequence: CASSDNRFYEQYF. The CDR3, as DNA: TGTGCCAGCAGTGACAACAGGTTCTACGAGCAGTACTTC.

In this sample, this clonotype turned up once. CDR3: CASSTRDHLLGEQFF. DNA for the CDR3: TGTGCCAGCAGCACCCGGGACCACCTTTTAGGTGAGCAGTTCTTC. The V call is TRBV21-1, the J call TRBJ2-1; TRBD1 is the table's D call and was not checked against the DNA. TRBV21-1 is assigned pseudogene status. The CDR3 length is 15 residues.

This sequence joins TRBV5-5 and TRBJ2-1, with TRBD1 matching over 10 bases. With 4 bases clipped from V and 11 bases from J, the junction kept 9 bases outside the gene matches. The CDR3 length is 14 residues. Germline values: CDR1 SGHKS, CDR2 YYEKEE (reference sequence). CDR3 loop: CASSVEGQGLQQFF. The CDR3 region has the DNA TGTGCCAGCAGCGTGGAGGGACAGGGGCTGCAGCAGTTCTTC.

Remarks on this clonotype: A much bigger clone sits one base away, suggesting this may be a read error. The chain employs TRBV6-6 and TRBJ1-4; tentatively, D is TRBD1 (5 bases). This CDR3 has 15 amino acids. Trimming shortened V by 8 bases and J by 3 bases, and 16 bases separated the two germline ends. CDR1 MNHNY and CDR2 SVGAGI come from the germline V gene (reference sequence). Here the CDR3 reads CASLKGDAANEKLFF. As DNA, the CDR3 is TGTGCCAGCCTTAAAGGGGATGCAGCTAATGAAAAACTGTTTTTT.

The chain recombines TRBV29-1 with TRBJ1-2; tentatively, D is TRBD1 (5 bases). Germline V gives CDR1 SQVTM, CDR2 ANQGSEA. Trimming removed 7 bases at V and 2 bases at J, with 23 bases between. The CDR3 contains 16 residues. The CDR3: CSAPEGPLGSNYGYTF. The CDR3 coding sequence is TGCAGCGCCCCTGAGGGACCATTAGGATCGAACTATGGCTACACCTTC.

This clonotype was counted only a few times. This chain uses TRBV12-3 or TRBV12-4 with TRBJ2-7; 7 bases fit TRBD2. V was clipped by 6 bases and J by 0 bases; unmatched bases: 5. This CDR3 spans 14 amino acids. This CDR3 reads CASRRAGPSYEQYF. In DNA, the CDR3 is TGTGCCAGCAGACGAGCGGGGCCCTCCTACGAGCAGTACTTC.

In nucleotides, the CDR3 is TGTGCCAGCAGCTTATTACCGGGCGAGCAGTACTTC. Residues: CASSLLPGEQYF. J is TRBJ2-5 and V is TRBV7-2; D ambiguous. The tail of the sequence fits TRBJ2-7 better, so the J call may be wrong. This CDR3 is 12 amino acids long. Germline loops: CDR1 SGHTA, CDR2 FQGNSA.

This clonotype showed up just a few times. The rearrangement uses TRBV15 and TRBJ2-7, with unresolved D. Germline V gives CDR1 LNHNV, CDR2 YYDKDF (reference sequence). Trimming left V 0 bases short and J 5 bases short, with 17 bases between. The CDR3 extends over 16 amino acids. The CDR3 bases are TGTGCCACCAGCAGAGAGTGGCTTGGCAGCACCCACGAGCAGTACTTC. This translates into CATSREWLGSTHEQYF.